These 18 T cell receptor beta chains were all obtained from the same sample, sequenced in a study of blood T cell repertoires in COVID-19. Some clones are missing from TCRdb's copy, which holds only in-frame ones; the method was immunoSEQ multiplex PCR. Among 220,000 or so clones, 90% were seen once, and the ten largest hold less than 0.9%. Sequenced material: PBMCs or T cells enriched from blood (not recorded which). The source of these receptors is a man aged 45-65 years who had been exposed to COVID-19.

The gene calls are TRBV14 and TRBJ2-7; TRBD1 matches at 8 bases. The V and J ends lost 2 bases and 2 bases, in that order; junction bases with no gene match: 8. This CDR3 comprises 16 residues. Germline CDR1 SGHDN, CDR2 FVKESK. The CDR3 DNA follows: TGTGCCAGCAGCCAAACCGGGACAGGACTGCCCTACGAGCAGTACGTC. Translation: CASSQTGTGLPYEQYV.

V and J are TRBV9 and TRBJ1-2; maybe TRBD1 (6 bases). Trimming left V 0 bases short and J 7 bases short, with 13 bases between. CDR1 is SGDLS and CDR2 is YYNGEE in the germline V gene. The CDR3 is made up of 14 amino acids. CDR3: CASSVASTGSGYTF. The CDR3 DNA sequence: TGTGCCAGCAGCGTAGCTTCGACAGGATCTGGCTACACCTTC. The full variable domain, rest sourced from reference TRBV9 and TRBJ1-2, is DSGVTQTPKHLITATGQRVTLRCSPRSGDLSVYWYQQSLDQGLQFLIQYYNGEERAKGNILERFSAQQFPDLHSELNLSSLELGDSALYFCASSVASTGSGYTFGSGTRLTVV.

CDR3 DNA: TGTGCCAGCACCCTTGCTCTAGCCTCAGAGACCCAGTACTTC. Encoded protein: CASTLALASETQYF. The rearrangement joins TRBV5-5 to TRBJ2-5, with D possibly matching TRBD2 (5 bases). Germline V gene data show CDR1 as SGHKS and CDR2 as YYEKEE (reference sequence). This CDR3 is built from 14 residues. V dropped 6 bases and J dropped 4 bases, with 16 bases sitting between them.

The CDR3 sequence: CASSHLLTGEQYV. CDR3 nucleotide sequence: TGTGCCAGCAGTCACCTTCTGACAGGCGAGCAGTACGTC. The chain recombines TRBV6-2 or TRBV6-3 with TRBJ2-7; a weak D match, TRBD1 (6 bases). CDR1 is MNHEY, CDR2 SVGEGT, per germline. The V end lost 5 bases, the J end lost 6 bases, and 14 bases lay between the germline ends. The CDR3 has 13 residues.

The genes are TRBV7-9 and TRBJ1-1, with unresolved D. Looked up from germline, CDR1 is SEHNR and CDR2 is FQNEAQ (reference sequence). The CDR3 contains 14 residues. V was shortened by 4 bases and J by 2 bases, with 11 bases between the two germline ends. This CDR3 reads CASSYIGSNTEAFF. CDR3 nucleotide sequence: TGTGCCAGCAGCTATATTGGGAGTAACACTGAAGCTTTCTTT.

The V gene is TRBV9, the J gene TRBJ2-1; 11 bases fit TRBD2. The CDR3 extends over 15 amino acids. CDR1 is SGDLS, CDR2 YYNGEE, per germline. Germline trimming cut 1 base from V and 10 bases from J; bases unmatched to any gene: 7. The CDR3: CASSVTSGGLGEQFF. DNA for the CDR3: TGTGCCAGCAGCGTAACTAGCGGGGGCTTGGGCGAGCAGTTCTTC. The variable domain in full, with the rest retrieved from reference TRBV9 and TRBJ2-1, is DSGVTQTPKHLITATGQRVTLRCSPRSGDLSVYWYQQSLDQGLQFLIQYYNGEERAKGNILERFSAQQFPDLHSELNLSSLELGDSALYFCASSVTSGGLGEQFFGPGTRLTVL.

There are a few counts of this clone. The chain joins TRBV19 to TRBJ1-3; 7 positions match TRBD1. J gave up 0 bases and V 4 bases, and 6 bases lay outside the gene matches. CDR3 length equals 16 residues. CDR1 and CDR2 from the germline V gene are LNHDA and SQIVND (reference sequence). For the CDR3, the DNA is TGTGCCAGTAGTAAAGGGACAGCATCCTCTGGAAACACCATATATTTT. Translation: CASSKGTASSGNTIYF.

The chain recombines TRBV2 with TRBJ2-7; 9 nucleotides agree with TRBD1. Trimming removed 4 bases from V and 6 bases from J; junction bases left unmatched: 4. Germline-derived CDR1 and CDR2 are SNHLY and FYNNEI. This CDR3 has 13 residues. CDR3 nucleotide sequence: TGTGCCAGCAGTGCGGGACAGGGAAGCGAGCAGTACTTC. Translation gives CASSAGQGSEQYF.

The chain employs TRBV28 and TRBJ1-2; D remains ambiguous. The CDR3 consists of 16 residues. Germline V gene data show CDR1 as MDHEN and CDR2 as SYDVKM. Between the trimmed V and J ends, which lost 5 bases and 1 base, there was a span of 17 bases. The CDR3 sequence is CASSPGGLQSNYGYTF. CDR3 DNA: TGTGCCAGCAGTCCGGGCGGGCTGCAGAGTAACTATGGCTACACCTTC.

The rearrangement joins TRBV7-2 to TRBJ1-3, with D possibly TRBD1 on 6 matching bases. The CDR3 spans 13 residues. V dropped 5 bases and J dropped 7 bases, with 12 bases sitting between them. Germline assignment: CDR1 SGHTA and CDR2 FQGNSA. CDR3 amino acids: CASSPYRDNTIYF. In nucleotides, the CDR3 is TGTGCCAGCAGCCCATACAGGGATAACACCATATATTTT.

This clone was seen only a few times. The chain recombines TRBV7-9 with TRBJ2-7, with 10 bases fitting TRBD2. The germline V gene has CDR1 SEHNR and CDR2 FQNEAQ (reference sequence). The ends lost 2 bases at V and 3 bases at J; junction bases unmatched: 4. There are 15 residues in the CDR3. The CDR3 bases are TGTGCCAGCAGCTTACTAGCGGGGGCGGTCTACGAGCAGTACTTC. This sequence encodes CASSLLAGAVYEQYF. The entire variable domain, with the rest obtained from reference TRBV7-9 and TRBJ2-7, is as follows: DTGVSQNPRHKITKRGQNVTFRCDPISEHNRLYWYRQTLGQGPEFLTYFQNEAQLEKSRLLSDRFSAERPKGSFSTLEIQRTEQGDSAMYLCASSLLAGAVYEQYFGPGTRLTVT.

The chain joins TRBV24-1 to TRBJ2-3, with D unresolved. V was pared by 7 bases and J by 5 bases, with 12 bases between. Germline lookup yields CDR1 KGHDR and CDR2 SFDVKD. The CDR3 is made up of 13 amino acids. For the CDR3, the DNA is TGTGCCACCAGGCCCTCAGGCGTAGATACGCAGTATTTT. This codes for CATRPSGVDTQYF.

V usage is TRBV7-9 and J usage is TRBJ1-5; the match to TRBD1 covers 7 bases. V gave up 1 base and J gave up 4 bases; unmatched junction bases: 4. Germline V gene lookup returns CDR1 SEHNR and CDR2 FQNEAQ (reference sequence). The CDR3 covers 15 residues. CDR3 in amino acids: CASSLDEGANQPQHF. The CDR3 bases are TGTGCCAGCAGCTTAGATGAGGGGGCGAATCAGCCCCAGCATTTT. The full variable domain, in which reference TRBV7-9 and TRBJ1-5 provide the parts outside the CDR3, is DTGVSQNPRHKITKRGQNVTFRCDPISEHNRLYWYRQTLGQGPEFLTYFQNEAQLEKSRLLSDRFSAERPKGSFSTLEIQRTEQGDSAMYLCASSLDEGANQPQHFGDGTRLSIL.

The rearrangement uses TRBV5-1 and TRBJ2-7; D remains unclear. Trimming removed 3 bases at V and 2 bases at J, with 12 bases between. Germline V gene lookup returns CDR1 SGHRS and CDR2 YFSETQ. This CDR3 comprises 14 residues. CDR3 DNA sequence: TGCGCCAGCAGCTGGAGTGAGGTGGCCTACGAGCAGTACTTC. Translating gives CASSWSEVAYEQYF.

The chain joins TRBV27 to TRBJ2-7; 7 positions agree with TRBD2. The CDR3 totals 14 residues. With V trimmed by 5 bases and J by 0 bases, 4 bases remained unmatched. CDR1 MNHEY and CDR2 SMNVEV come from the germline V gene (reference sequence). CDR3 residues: CASSKLAVSYEQYF. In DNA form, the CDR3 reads TGTGCCAGCAGTAAGCTAGCGGTCTCCTACGAGCAGTACTTC.

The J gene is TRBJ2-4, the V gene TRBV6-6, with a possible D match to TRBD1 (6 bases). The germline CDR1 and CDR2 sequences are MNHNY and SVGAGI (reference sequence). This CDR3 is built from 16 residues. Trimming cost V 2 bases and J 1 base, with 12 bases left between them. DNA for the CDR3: TGTGCCAGCAGTTACCCAGGGGTCGGGGCCAAAAACATTCAGTACTTC. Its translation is CASSYPGVGAKNIQYF.

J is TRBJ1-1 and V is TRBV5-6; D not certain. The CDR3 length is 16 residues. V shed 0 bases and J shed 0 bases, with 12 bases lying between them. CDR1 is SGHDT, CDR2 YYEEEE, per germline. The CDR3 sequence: CASSLEWKRVNTEAFF. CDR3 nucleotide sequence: TGTGCCAGCAGCTTGGAGTGGAAACGGGTGAACACTGAAGCTTTCTTT. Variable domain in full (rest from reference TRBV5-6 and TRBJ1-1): DAGVTQSPTHLIKTRGQQVTLRCSPKSGHDTVSWYQQALGQGPQFIFQYYEEEERQRGNFPDRFSGHQFPNYSSELNVNALLLGDSALYLCASSLEWKRVNTEAFFGQGTRLTVV.

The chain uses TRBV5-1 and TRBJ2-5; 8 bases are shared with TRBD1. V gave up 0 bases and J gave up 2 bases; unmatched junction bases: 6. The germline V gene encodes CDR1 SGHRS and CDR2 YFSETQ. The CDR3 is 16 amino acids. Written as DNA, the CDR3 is TGCGCCAGCAGCTTGGCATCGGACAGGGCGCAAGAGACCCAGTACTTC. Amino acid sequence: CASSLASDRAQETQYF.